The 9 T cell receptor beta chains in this list originate from one sample, sequenced in a study of blood T cell repertoires in COVID-19. Assay: immunoSEQ multiplex PCR; the TCRdb copy retains only in-frame clones and omits some. The table includes about 120,000 clones, 75% to 90% detected once. Material for sequencing was peripheral blood. These receptors came from a man between 65 and 80 years old with active or convalescent COVID-19.

This clone has just one count. Distinct nucleotide sequences in the sample also encode this CDR3. The chain uses TRBV5-1 and TRBJ2-3, with D hard to call. The V gene lost 1 base and the J gene lost 3 bases, with 6 bases spanning the gap. The CDR3 length is 13 residues. Germline V lookup: CDR1 SGHRS, CDR2 YFSETQ. The CDR3 region is CASSLTSTDTQYF. The CDR3 DNA follows: TGCGCCAGCAGCTTGACAAGTACAGATACGCAGTATTTT.

The chain is built from TRBV6-2 or TRBV6-3 and TRBJ2-7; 12 bases align to TRBD2. CDR1 is MNHEY and CDR2 is SVGEGT in the germline V gene. The CDR3 is made up of 18 amino acids. Trimming cost V 0 bases and J 6 bases; bases outside gene matches: 12. The CDR3 here is CASSYSSRLAGGPGEQYF. CDR3 sequence (DNA): TGTGCCAGCAGTTACTCGAGTCGGCTAGCGGGAGGGCCGGGCGAGCAGTACTTC.

This clone was seen a handful of times. This sequence joins TRBV9 and TRBJ2-7, with 8 nucleotides matching TRBD1. The CDR3 length is 14 residues. Germline CDR1 and CDR2: SGDLS and YYNGEE. V was clipped by 0 bases and J by 5 bases; unmatched bases: 4. The DNA for the CDR3 is TGTGCCAGCAGCGTAGCCCCGGACAGGGACGAGCAGTACTTC. This codes for CASSVAPDRDEQYF.

Comments on this clone: This sample also contains other DNA sequences that code for the same CDR3. J is TRBJ2-5 and V is TRBV18; D remains unclear. The CDR3 is 13 residues long. V lost 2 bases to trimming and J lost 2 bases, with 6 bases between them. Germline V lookup: CDR1 KGHSH, CDR2 LQKENI. The CDR3 DNA sequence: TGTGCCAGCTCACCAGCTAATCAAGAGACCCAGTACTTC. This translates into CASSPANQETQYF.

This chain joins TRBV6-5 and TRBJ1-6; TRBD1 is a possible D gene (5 bases). CDR3 length equals 16 residues. The V end was cut by 2 bases, the J end by 9 bases, with 17 bases between. From germline, CDR1 is MNHEY and CDR2 SVGAGI. The CDR3 spells CASSYTSGERGSPLHF. As DNA, the CDR3 is TGTGCCAGCAGTTACACGTCGGGGGAGAGGGGTTCACCCCTCCACTTT.

The V gene is TRBV28, the J gene TRBJ2-3; 7 nucleotides agree with TRBD2. J was trimmed by 2 bases and V by 5 bases; bases with no gene match: 10. The CDR3 length is 16 residues. CDR1 MDHEN and CDR2 SYDVKM come from the germline V gene. The CDR3 nucleotides are TGTGCCAGCAGTCCTTCTCGGGGGAGGGCCACAGATACGCAGTATTTT. It yields the protein CASSPSRGRATDTQYF. The full variable domain, its missing parts supplied by reference TRBV28 and TRBJ2-3, is DVKVTQSSRYLVKRTGEKVFLECVQDMDHENMFWYRQDPGLGLRLIYFSYDVKMKEKGDIPEGYSVSREKKERFSLILESASTNQTSMYLCASSPSRGRATDTQYFGPGTRLTVL.

V and J are TRBV28 and TRBJ2-5; TRBD2 agrees at 14 bases. V lost 5 bases to trimming and J lost 0 bases; unmatched junction nucleotides: 11. The CDR3 is made up of 19 amino acids. Per germline, CDR1 MDHEN and CDR2 SYDVKM. The CDR3 nucleotides are TGTGCCAGCAGTAGGACTAGCGGGAGGTGGGATATAGACCAAGAGACCCAGTACTTC. This gives the protein CASSRTSGRWDIDQETQYF. Full variable domain (remainder filled in from reference TRBV28 and TRBJ2-5): DVKVTQSSRYLVKRTGEKVFLECVQDMDHENMFWYRQDPGLGLRLIYFSYDVKMKEKGDIPEGYSVSREKKERFSLILESASTNQTSMYLCASSRTSGRWDIDQETQYFGPGTRLLVL.

This chain connects TRBV3-1 (or the pseudogene TRBV3-2) to TRBJ2-3; TRBD1 might be the D (6 bases). V lost 4 bases, J lost 0 bases, and 11 bases lay in between. The CDR3 length is 15 residues. The germline V gene encodes CDR1 LGHDT and CDR2 YNNKEL (reference sequence). CDR3 region: CASSLRQDSTDTQYF. CDR3 DNA: TGTGCCAGCAGCCTTCGACAGGACAGCACAGATACGCAGTATTTT.

V usage is TRBV9 and J usage is TRBJ1-2; unclear D gene. Germline CDR1 reads SGDLS; CDR2 reads YYNGEE. V gave up 0 bases and J gave up 3 bases, with 6 bases separating them. The CDR3 contains 13 residues. The chain's CDR3 is CASSVAPDYGYTF. The CDR3 DNA sequence: TGTGCCAGCAGCGTAGCCCCAGACTATGGCTACACCTTC.